These 9 T cell receptor beta chains share one sample of origin, sequenced in a study of CD8 T cells in ankylosing spondylitis. TCRdb ran MiXCR on the 5' RACE reads and lists one entry per CDR3 protein. Of 160,000 or so distinct CDR3 sequences listed, 9.8% are singletons. Material for sequencing was blood, either unsorted or a sorted T cell fraction (not recorded which). Receptors originate from a female donor with ankylosing spondylitis or in good health (not recorded which).

This clonotype was recorded at least ten times. The chain uses TRBV5-1 and TRBJ1-2; possible D gene TRBD1, 5 bases. Trimming left V 7 bases short and J 4 bases short, with 8 bases between. Germline V gene data show CDR1 as SGHRS and CDR2 as YFSETQ. CDR3 size: 11 residues. In DNA, the CDR3 is TGCGCCAGCGGAGGGGCCTATGGCTACACCTTC. It specifies CASGGAYGYTF. Drawing the rest from reference TRBV5-1 and TRBJ1-2, the complete variable domain is KAGVTQTPRYLIKTRGQQVTLSCSPISGHRSVSWYQQTPGQGLQFLFEYFSETQRNKGNFPGRFSGRQFSNSRSEMNVSTLELGDSALYLCASGGAYGYTFGSGTRLTVV.

This clonotype was counted a few times. The V call is TRBV15, the J call TRBJ2-2; D is undetermined. V was trimmed by 0 bases and J by 1 base, leaving 9 bases between them. Germline V CDR1 and CDR2: LNHNV, YYDKDF (reference sequence). CDR3 length equals 16 residues. CDR3 in DNA: TGTGCCACCAGCAGAGAAGGAAGCCTGAACACCGGGGAGCTGTTTTTT. Translated, it gives CATSREGSLNTGELFF.

This clonotype has a count of ten or more. This chain uses TRBV10-2 with TRBJ1-4; no clear D gene. Germline loops: CDR1 WSHSY, CDR2 SAAADI. Trimming removed 4 bases from V and 12 bases from J, with 9 bases in between. The CDR3 runs 11 residues. CDR3 sequence (DNA): TGCGCCAGCAGTGCGGGAGTTCAACTGTTTTTT. This translates into CASSAGVQLFF.

The CDR3, as DNA: TGTGCCAGCAGAGGAGCGGGAGAGGACGAGCAGTACTTC. Translation: CASRGAGEDEQYF. This chain joins TRBV7-9 and TRBJ2-7, with 8 positions matching TRBD2. This CDR3 is built from 13 residues. With V trimmed by 6 bases and J by 5 bases, 6 bases remained unmatched. Germline V CDR1 and CDR2: SEHNR, FQNEAQ (reference sequence).

This clonotype was detected only a few times. The chain links TRBV2 to TRBJ1-1; unclear D gene. The V end was cut by 8 bases, the J end by 5 bases, with 12 bases between. CDR3 length equals 12 residues. The germline gives CDR1 SNHLY, CDR2 FYNNEI. The CDR3 protein is CASGRVWTEAFF. In DNA form, the CDR3 reads TGTGCCAGCGGACGTGTTTGGACTGAAGCTTTCTTT.

The chain employs TRBV10-3 and TRBJ1-5; no clear D. V lost 10 bases and J 5 bases, leaving 12 bases between the germline ends. The CDR3 length is 12 residues. Germline loops: CDR1 ENHRY, CDR2 SYGVKD. CDR3 region: CATGRSDQPQHF. CDR3 DNA: TGTGCCACCGGGAGGTCTGATCAGCCCCAGCATTTT.

J is TRBJ1-2 and V is TRBV20-1, with TRBD1 identical over 7 bases. The ends lost 6 bases at V and 4 bases at J; junction bases unmatched: 8. Germline CDR1 is DFQATT and CDR2 is SNEGSKA (reference sequence). This CDR3 region has 13 residues. This chain's CDR3 is CSARDSSPYGYTF. The CDR3 DNA sequence: TGCAGTGCCCGGGACAGTAGCCCCTATGGCTACACCTTC.

This clonotype was recorded a few times. The chain employs TRBV15 and TRBJ2-5; the D gene is possibly TRBD1 (6 bases). The CDR3 has 13 amino acids. The germline V gene encodes CDR1 LNHNV and CDR2 YYDKDF (reference sequence). V lost 2 bases, J lost 3 bases, and 7 bases lay in between. CDR3 protein: CATSRHREETQYF. The CDR3 DNA follows: TGTGCCACCAGCAGACACAGGGAAGAGACCCAGTACTTC.

There are a few counts of this clonotype. The genes are TRBV3-1 and TRBJ1-5, with D maybe TRBD1 (6 bases). This CDR3 region has 16 residues. Germline V gene sequence: CDR1 LGHDT, CDR2 YNNKEL (reference sequence). V lost 1 base and J 3 bases, leaving 13 bases between the germline ends. For the CDR3, the DNA is TGTGCCAGCAGCCAAGTAAGGGGGGCCCTCAATCAGCCCCAGCATTTT. Protein: CASSQVRGALNQPQHF.